A single sample is the source of the 27 T cell receptor beta chains below, sequenced in a study of blood T cell repertoires in COVID-19. Profiling relied on immunoSEQ multiplex PCR, and the TCRdb table lists in-frame clones only, not all of them. The sample consists of around 58,000 clones, 90% of them appearing once. Sequenced: peripheral blood. The receptors shown here come from a man in his 60s with active COVID-19.

This chain uses TRBV30 with TRBJ2-7; tentative D call: TRBD1 (5 bases). V lost 3 bases, J lost 6 bases, and 9 bases lay in between. The CDR3 has 11 amino acids. Germline V gene sequence: CDR1 GTSNPN, CDR2 SVGIG (reference sequence). CDR3 sequence reads: CAWRAGSEQYF. The DNA of the CDR3 is TGTGCCTGGAGAGCAGGGTCCGAGCAGTACTTC.

The rearrangement joins TRBV4-3 to TRBJ2-7; 10 bases are a match to TRBD2. Germline loops: CDR1 LGHNA, CDR2 YSLEER. Trimming removed 5 bases from V and 4 bases from J; junction bases left unmatched: 8. The CDR3 covers 15 residues. The CDR3 DNA is TGCGCCAGCAGCACGGCAGCGGGAGGGTCTTACGAGCAGTACTTC. Residues: CASSTAAGGSYEQYF.

The chain recombines TRBV3-1 (or the pseudogene TRBV3-2) with TRBJ2-1; 10 bases are shared with TRBD2. CDR3 length: 16 residues. J gave up 0 bases and V 4 bases, and 3 bases lay outside the gene matches. CDR1 LGHDT and CDR2 YNNKEL come from the germline V gene (reference sequence). The CDR3 bases are TGTGCCAGCAGCCTCGGACTAGCGGCCTCCTACAATGAGCAGTTCTTC. This encodes CASSLGLAASYNEQFF.

The chain carries TRBV27 and TRBJ2-3, with 10 bases identical to TRBD2. Trimming cost V 2 bases and J 4 bases; bases outside gene matches: 15. Germline-derived CDR1 and CDR2 are MNHEY and SMNVEV (reference sequence). The CDR3 consists of 19 residues. This chain's CDR3 is CASSLAHTQRGGVADTQYF. The CDR3, as DNA: TGTGCCAGCAGTTTAGCCCATACCCAGCGGGGGGGCGTGGCAGATACGCAGTATTTT.

The chain employs TRBV5-1 and TRBJ2-4, with TRBD1 identical over 7 bases. V lost 4 bases, J lost 7 bases, and 8 bases stayed unmatched. The CDR3 loop spans 14 amino acids. Per the germline V gene, CDR1 is SGHRS and CDR2 is YFSETQ. This CDR3 reads CASSQSPGQNIQYF. The CDR3 nucleotides read TGCGCCAGCAGCCAGTCCCCGGGACAGAACATTCAGTACTTC.

V is TRBV2 and J is TRBJ2-7; 10 bases are shared with TRBD2. This CDR3 contains 14 residues. Germline V lookup: CDR1 SNHLY, CDR2 FYNNEI. Trimming removed 10 bases from V and 2 bases from J; junction bases left unmatched: 8. The CDR3 loop reads CATRSLAGAYEQYF. CDR3 DNA sequence: TGTGCCACCAGGTCGCTAGCGGGGGCCTACGAGCAGTACTTC.

CDR3 in DNA: TGTGCCAGCAGTTTAGACGAACCGGGACTAAGGCACTTCACAGATACGCAGTATTTT. This gives the protein CASSLDEPGLRHFTDTQYF. The chain is built from TRBV27 and TRBJ2-3; TRBD2 matches at 7 bases. J lost 2 bases, V lost 2 bases, and 16 bases had no gene match. The CDR3 consists of 19 residues. The germline gives CDR1 MNHEY, CDR2 SMNVEV (reference sequence).

The J gene is TRBJ2-7, the V gene TRBV4-3; TRBD1 aligns across 7 bases. The V gene end was trimmed by 4 bases and the J gene end by 4 bases; junction bases not matched to a gene: 4. Germline loops: CDR1 LGHNA, CDR2 YSLEER. The CDR3 has 13 residues. The CDR3 nucleotides are TGCGCCAGCAGCCGGGCAGGGGGTTACGAGCAGTACTTC. Its translation is CASSRAGGYEQYF.

This chain links TRBV3-1 (or the pseudogene TRBV3-2) with TRBJ2-2; D gene unclear. The CDR3 totals 13 residues. The germline gives CDR1 LGHDT, CDR2 YNNKEL (reference sequence). V lost 4 bases and J 1 base, leaving 4 bases between the germline ends. In nucleotides, the CDR3 is TGTGCCAGCAGCCCGGGGAACACCGGGGAGCTGTTTTTT. Its protein product is CASSPGNTGELFF.

The V gene is TRBV3-1 (or the pseudogene TRBV3-2), the J gene TRBJ2-7, with D tentatively TRBD1 (7 bases). Germline V lookup: CDR1 LGHDT, CDR2 YNNKEL (reference sequence). This CDR3 region has 14 residues. Trimming stripped 6 bases from V and 4 bases from J, with 16 bases between. CDR3 coding DNA: TGTGCCAGCAGTTCGACAGGGAGGTGGTACGAGCAGTACTTC. Its translation: CASSSTGRWYEQYF.

This clone was seen ten or more times. The J gene is TRBJ2-2, the V gene TRBV27; TRBD2 aligns across 14 bases. This CDR3 is built from 16 residues. The junction had 9 bases not matched to a gene; V was cut back by 5 bases and J by 10 bases. In germline, CDR1 is MNHEY, CDR2 SMNVEV (reference sequence). The CDR3 spells CASSLRTSGGPVELFF. The CDR3 DNA reads TGTGCCAGCAGTCTAAGGACTAGCGGGGGGCCGGTGGAGCTGTTTTTT.

This chain links TRBV9 with TRBJ1-3; TRBD1 aligns across 12 bases. The germline CDR1 and CDR2 sequences are SGDLS and YYNGEE. This CDR3 contains 15 residues. With V trimmed by 0 bases and J by 7 bases, 2 bases remained unmatched. CDR3 protein: CASSVDGTGGNTIYF. The CDR3 bases are TGTGCCAGCAGCGTAGATGGGACAGGGGGCAACACCATATATTTT.

The chain recombines TRBV30 with TRBJ1-1; TRBD1 might be the D (5 bases). Per the germline V gene, CDR1 is GTSNPN and CDR2 is SVGIG (reference sequence). The CDR3 extends over 15 amino acids. V dropped 0 bases and J dropped 3 bases, with 14 bases sitting between them. In DNA, the CDR3 is TGTGCCTGGAGTGTACGTGGACAAACTCACACTGAAGCTTTCTTT. This encodes CAWSVRGQTHTEAFF.

The chain couples TRBV3-1 (or the pseudogene TRBV3-2) to TRBJ1-6, with TRBD1 identical over 10 bases. Per the germline V gene, CDR1 is LGHDT and CDR2 is YNNKEL (reference sequence). After removal of 4 bases from V and 6 bases from J, the junction contained 3 bases not matched to a gene. The CDR3 consists of 15 residues. For the CDR3, the DNA is TGTGCCAGCAGCCGCCGACAGGGGGCTAATTCACCCCTCCACTTT. Residues: CASSRRQGANSPLHF.

The chain carries TRBV5-6 and TRBJ2-2; D possibly corresponds to TRBD2 (6 bases). This CDR3 has 18 residues. Germline CDR1 is SGHDT and CDR2 is YYEEEE. Between the trimmed V and J ends, which lost 2 bases and 1 base, there was a span of 18 bases. As DNA, the CDR3 is TGTGCCAGCAGCTTAAGAAACTGGGGGGAACTGAACACCGGGGAGCTGTTTTTT. It yields the protein CASSLRNWGELNTGELFF.

This chain joins TRBV15 and TRBJ2-4, with 7 bases that match TRBD1. This CDR3 is 14 amino acids long. Germline V gives CDR1 LNHNV, CDR2 YYDKDF (reference sequence). Trimming at V came to 6 bases and at J to 7 bases, leaving 9 bases not matched to a gene. The CDR3 DNA is TGTGCCACCAGAAAGGGACAGCCTGGGAACATTCAGTACTTC. It is translated as CATRKGQPGNIQYF.

This chain connects TRBV5-1 to TRBJ2-7, with 7 bases matching TRBD1. The CDR3 length is 13 residues. CDR1 is SGHRS, CDR2 YFSETQ, per germline. The ends lost 2 bases at V and 12 bases at J; junction bases unmatched: 11. The CDR3 region is CASSFEDRFIAYF. CDR3 DNA: TGCGCCAGCAGCTTCGAGGACAGGTTTATTGCGTACTTC.

In this sample, this clone turned up a few times. This chain links TRBV28 with TRBJ1-4; D might be TRBD1 (6 bases). Germline CDR1 reads MDHEN; CDR2 reads SYDVKM. Trimming pared 4 bases from V and 4 bases from J, leaving 10 bases between. This CDR3 spans 14 amino acids. The CDR3, as DNA: TGTGCCAGCAGTTCCGGACAGATTAATGAAAAACTGTTTTTT. Amino acids: CASSSGQINEKLFF. Supplemented by reference TRBV28 and TRBJ1-4, the full variable domain reads DVKVTQSSRYLVKRTGEKVFLECVQDMDHENMFWYRQDPGLGLRLIYFSYDVKMKEKGDIPEGYSVSREKKERFSLILESASTNQTSMYLCASSSGQINEKLFFGSGTQLSVL.

This sequence joins TRBV28 and TRBJ2-7; possibly TRBD1 for D (6 bases). The CDR3 has 14 amino acids. Trimming left V 4 bases short and J 0 bases short, with 10 bases between. Germline V lookup: CDR1 MDHEN, CDR2 SYDVKM. The CDR3 DNA reads as TGTGCCAGCAGTTCCCTACAGGGCTCCTACGAGCAGTACTTC. Its protein is CASSSLQGSYEQYF. The full variable domain, with the rest looked up from reference TRBV28 and TRBJ2-7, is DVKVTQSSRYLVKRTGEKVFLECVQDMDHENMFWYRQDPGLGLRLIYFSYDVKMKEKGDIPEGYSVSREKKERFSLILESASTNQTSMYLCASSSLQGSYEQYFGPGTRLTVT.

The chain combines TRBV6-5 with TRBJ2-3; TRBD2 matches at 9 bases. The CDR3 has 12 residues. Germline CDR1 MNHEY, CDR2 SVGAGI. V gave up 8 bases and J gave up 6 bases; unmatched junction bases: 3. CDR3 region: CASVAGADTQYF. The CDR3 DNA sequence: TGTGCCAGCGTAGCGGGAGCTGATACGCAGTATTTT.

The V call is TRBV9, the J call TRBJ2-3, with 10 positions matching TRBD2. From germline, CDR1 is SGDLS and CDR2 YYNGEE. This CDR3 region has 14 residues. The junction had 6 bases not matched to a gene; V was cut back by 7 bases and J by 4 bases. The CDR3 reads CASAGGTSADTQYF. The CDR3 nucleotides read TGTGCCAGCGCGGGGGGGACTAGCGCAGATACGCAGTATTTT.

The chain is built from TRBV19 and TRBJ2-2, with 7 positions matching TRBD1. In germline, CDR1 is LNHDA, CDR2 SQIVND (reference sequence). The CDR3 runs to 14 residues. The CDR3 DNA sequence: TGTGCTTCGACAGGGTCGTCGGGGACCGGGGAGCTGTTTTTT. Amino acids: CASTGSSGTGELFF.

Here the CDR3 DNA reads TGTGCCAGCAGCGGGACAGGCCCCCTAGACAATGAGCAGTTCTTC. Translation: CASSGTGPLDNEQFF. This chain links TRBV9 with TRBJ2-1; TRBD1 matches 7 bases. CDR3 length: 15 residues. Germline V gene lookup returns CDR1 SGDLS and CDR2 YYNGEE. Trimming took 3 bases from V and 5 from J; bases not matched to a gene: 8.

The chain joins TRBV21-1 to TRBJ1-2; TRBD1, the table's D call, lacks a check against the DNA. TRBV21-1 is annotated as a pseudogene. CDR3 length: 14 residues. In nucleotides, the CDR3 is TGTGCCAGCAGCACTGGGACAGATCTCTATGGCTACACCTTC. This sequence encodes CASSTGTDLYGYTF.

This rearrangement joins TRBV10-3 to TRBJ2-7, with 9 bases aligning to TRBD2. From germline, CDR1 is ENHRY and CDR2 SYGVKD. The CDR3 consists of 13 residues. Trimming removed 7 bases from V and 6 bases from J; junction bases left unmatched: 7. The CDR3 DNA sequence: TGTGCCATCAAGGGCGGGAGGGCCTCCGAGCAGTACTTC. Translated: CAIKGGRASEQYF.

This CDR3 reads CASSFTTGLNTGELFF. The CDR3, as DNA: TGCGCCAGCAGCTTTACGACAGGGCTGAACACCGGGGAGCTGTTTTTT. The chain employs TRBV5-1 and TRBJ2-2; 7 positions match TRBD1. Germline V gene data show CDR1 as SGHRS and CDR2 as YFSETQ. V lost 2 bases to trimming and J lost 1 base; unmatched junction nucleotides: 5. This CDR3 has 16 residues.

This chain links TRBV29-1 with TRBJ2-2; no clear D gene. Trimming shortened V by 5 bases and J by 6 bases, and 10 bases separated the two germline ends. Germline V gene sequence: CDR1 SQVTM, CDR2 ANQGSEA. CDR3 length equals 12 residues. The CDR3, as DNA: TGCAGCGTTCAGTTTAACGCCGGGGAGCTGTTTTTT. This translates into CSVQFNAGELFF.